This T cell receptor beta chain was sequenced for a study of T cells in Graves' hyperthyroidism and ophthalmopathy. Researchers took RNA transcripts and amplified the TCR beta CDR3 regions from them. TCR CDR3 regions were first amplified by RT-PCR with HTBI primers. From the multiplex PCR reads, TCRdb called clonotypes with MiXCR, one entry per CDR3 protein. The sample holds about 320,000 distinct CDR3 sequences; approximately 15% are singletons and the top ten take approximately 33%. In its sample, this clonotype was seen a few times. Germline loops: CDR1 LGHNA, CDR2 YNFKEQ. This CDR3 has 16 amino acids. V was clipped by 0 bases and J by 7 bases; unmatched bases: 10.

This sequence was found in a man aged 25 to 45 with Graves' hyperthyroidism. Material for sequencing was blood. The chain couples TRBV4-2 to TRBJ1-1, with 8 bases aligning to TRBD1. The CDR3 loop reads CASSQDRTGLTFEAFF. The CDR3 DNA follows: TGTGCCAGCAGCCAAGATAGGACAGGGCTGACATTTGAAGCTTTCTTT.